Presented here are 28 T cell receptor beta chains from one specimen sequenced in a study of beta chain features in type 1 diabetes. cDNA synthesis used the whole RNA isolate, giving expressed TCRB sequences. Data came from immunoSEQ multiplex PCR; TCRdb stores just in-frame clones and leaves some out. Seen here are about 140,000 clones, roughly 10% observed once, and the top ten hold approximately 0.65%. The sequenced material came from central memory CD4+ T cells from blood. These receptors all come from a woman in her 40s in good health.

The sample holds a few counts of this clone. The gene calls are TRBV6-5 and TRBJ2-7; 7 bases fit TRBD1. This CDR3 comprises 14 residues. Per germline, CDR1 MNHEY and CDR2 SVGAGI. Germline trimming cut 6 bases from V and 7 bases from J; bases unmatched to any gene: 12. CDR3 sequence: CASSRQGVSPEQYF. As DNA, the CDR3 is TGTGCCAGCAGCCGACAGGGAGTTTCTCCGGAGCAGTACTTC.

In its sample, this clone was seen a few times. This chain connects TRBV13 to TRBJ2-3; 7 bases are shared with TRBD1. V lost 1 base to trimming and J lost 2 bases; unmatched junction nucleotides: 3. The germline gives CDR1 PRHDT, CDR2 FYEKMQ (reference sequence). The CDR3 is made up of 15 amino acids. CDR3 sequence (DNA): TGTGCCAGCAGCTTAGTAGGGGGCCCCACAGATACGCAGTATTTT. It codes for CASSLVGGPTDTQYF.

CDR3 residues: CASSPEPRPRGGYTF. The DNA for the CDR3 is TGTGCCAGCAGCCCGGAGCCTCGACCCCGGGGGGGCTACACCTTC. The chain combines TRBV5-8 with TRBJ1-2, with TRBD1 as a possible D gene (5 bases). CDR1 is SGHTS and CDR2 is YDEGEE in the germline V gene. This CDR3 has 15 amino acids. V lost 4 bases and J 8 bases, leaving 21 bases between the germline ends.

The V call is TRBV5-4, the J call TRBJ2-7, with 14 nucleotides matching TRBD2. The length of the CDR3 is 19 residues. With V trimmed by 0 bases and J by 6 bases, 14 bases remained unmatched. Germline CDR1 and CDR2: SGHNT and YYREEE (reference sequence). The CDR3 reads CASSLASGTSGGAALEQYF. CDR3 coding DNA: TGTGCCAGCAGCTTGGCCTCCGGGACTAGCGGGGGAGCTGCCCTCGAGCAGTACTTC.

Only a few counts were recorded for this clone. The chain recombines TRBV18 with TRBJ2-7; weak D call: TRBD2 (5 bases). The germline CDR1 and CDR2 sequences are KGHSH and LQKENI. The V end was cut by 2 bases, the J end by 12 bases, with 11 bases between. The CDR3 length is 11 residues. The CDR3 coding sequence is TGTGCCAGCTCACCAGGGCAAGGACTGTACTTC. Its protein is CASSPGQGLYF.

In this sample, this clone turned up many times. This CDR3 reads CASSSLDRGLWEQFF. The CDR3 DNA is TGTGCCAGTAGTTCGTTGGACAGGGGTCTTTGGGAGCAGTTCTTC. J is TRBJ2-1 and V is TRBV19; 9 bases align to TRBD1. V lost 5 bases and J lost 10; bases outside the gene matches: 12. Germline V gene sequence: CDR1 LNHDA, CDR2 SQIVND (reference sequence). This CDR3 region has 15 residues.

This clone was recorded a few times. The V and J genes are TRBV2 and TRBJ1-4, with 10 bases matching TRBD1. Trimming removed 6 bases from V and 5 bases from J; junction bases left unmatched: 6. Per the germline V gene, CDR1 is SNHLY and CDR2 is FYNNEI. The CDR3 is made up of 15 amino acids. CDR3 region: CASRLDRGRNEKLFF. The CDR3 region has the DNA TGTGCCAGCAGACTTGACAGGGGGCGGAATGAAAAACTGTTTTTT.

This clone was picked up a small number of times. The chain uses TRBV5-6 and TRBJ2-3; TRBD2 matches 10 bases. CDR3 length: 17 amino acids. Trimming removed 3 bases from V and 6 bases from J; junction bases left unmatched: 13. CDR1 SGHDT and CDR2 YYEEEE come from the germline V gene. The CDR3 spells CASSSTVLAGAGDTQYF. CDR3 sequence (DNA): TGTGCCAGCAGCTCAACCGTCCTAGCGGGGGCAGGTGATACGCAGTATTTT.

The chain has TRBV9 and TRBJ2-7; 9 bases are shared with TRBD1. CDR1 is SGDLS and CDR2 is YYNGEE in the germline V gene. V lost 0 bases and J lost 5; bases outside the gene matches: 9. The CDR3 length is 16 residues. In nucleotides, the CDR3 is TGTGCCAGCAGCGTAGCTACAGGGGACAGGGAAGACGAGCAGTACTTC. This codes for CASSVATGDREDEQYF.

This clone was counted between two and nine times. The gene calls are TRBV14 and TRBJ2-1, with D possibly TRBD1 on 6 matching bases. Trimming pared 2 bases from V and 9 bases from J, leaving 17 bases between. This CDR3 comprises 15 residues. Germline lookup yields CDR1 SGHDN and CDR2 FVKESK. The CDR3: CASSQIQGSFGEQFF. The CDR3 DNA reads TGTGCCAGCAGCCAAATCCAGGGGTCCTTCGGTGAGCAGTTCTTC.

The chain recombines TRBV6-1 with TRBJ1-2, with D possibly TRBD1 on 5 matching bases. The CDR3 is 14 residues long. Trimming removed 7 bases from V and 4 bases from J, with 16 bases in between. The germline CDR1 and CDR2 sequences are MNHNS and SASEGT. The CDR3 sequence is CASTALGGLYGYTF. The CDR3 nucleotides are TGTGCCAGCACGGCGTTGGGGGGACTCTATGGCTACACCTTC.

This clone was found a few times. This sequence joins TRBV6-5 and TRBJ1-1; 9 nucleotides match TRBD1. Per germline, CDR1 MNHEY and CDR2 SVGAGI. CDR3 length equals 15 residues. V dropped 4 bases and J dropped 5; count of bases not matched to a gene: 8. The CDR3 is CASSSRQGVGTEAFF. The CDR3 nucleotides are TGTGCCAGCAGTTCTCGACAGGGGGTGGGAACTGAAGCTTTCTTT.

This rearrangement joins TRBV7-9 to TRBJ1-1; 7 positions agree with TRBD1. The junction had 9 bases not matched to a gene; V was cut back by 2 bases and J by 3 bases. There are 16 residues in the CDR3. Germline V CDR1 and CDR2: SEHNR, FQNEAQ (reference sequence). The CDR3 protein is CASSLFFVDRYTEAFF. The CDR3 nucleotides read TGTGCCAGCAGCTTATTCTTCGTGGACAGGTACACTGAAGCTTTCTTT.

The rearrangement links TRBV9 to TRBJ1-4, with D possibly being TRBD1 (5 bases). Germline CDR1 reads SGDLS; CDR2 reads YYNGEE. V lost 3 bases and J lost 4, with 13 bases in between. The CDR3 has 15 amino acids. CDR3 nucleotide sequence: TGTGCCAGCAGCGGGGTTAGGGGAGGTAATGAAAAACTGTTTTTT. This codes for CASSGVRGGNEKLFF.

CDR3 sequence (DNA): TGTGCCAGCAGTGATTCGGTCGGGACAGGGGGTTACGAGCAGTACTTC. Translated: CASSDSVGTGGYEQYF. The rearrangement joins TRBV2 to TRBJ2-7; 11 positions match TRBD1. The CDR3 has 16 residues. V lost 3 bases and J lost 4; bases outside the gene matches: 8. CDR1 and CDR2 (germline): SNHLY, FYNNEI.

This clone came up a few times. This chain links TRBV6-1 with TRBJ2-5; 11 positions agree with TRBD2. The CDR3 spans 14 residues. V lost 9 bases and J lost 4; bases outside the gene matches: 7. CDR1 is MNHNS, CDR2 SASEGT, per germline. The CDR3: CASGTSGGLETQYF. The CDR3 DNA reads TGTGCCAGTGGGACTAGCGGCGGGTTAGAGACCCAGTACTTC.

This clone was seen a few times. The chain links TRBV10-3 to TRBJ2-2; 14 nucleotides line up with TRBD2. V was clipped by 10 bases and J by 1 base; unmatched bases: 5. Germline V gene sequence: CDR1 ENHRY, CDR2 SYGVKD. This CDR3 contains 16 residues. In DNA form, the CDR3 reads TGTGCCACCTACGGACTAGCGGGGGGGAACACCGGGGAGCTGTTTTTT. It translates to CATYGLAGGNTGELFF.

The V gene is TRBV7-2, the J gene TRBJ2-3, with D hard to call. CDR1 and CDR2 (germline): SGHTA, FQGNSA. This CDR3 has 14 amino acids. The ends were cut back, 3 bases at V and 3 bases at J, with 10 bases in the middle. Written as DNA, the CDR3 is TGTGCCAGCAGCTTTGGTCCGGGTACAGATACGCAGTATTTT. This gives the protein CASSFGPGTDTQYF. The full variable domain, rest sourced from reference TRBV7-2 and TRBJ2-3, is GAGVSQSPSNKVTEKGKDVELRCDPISGHTALYWYRQSLGQGLEFLIYFQGNSAPDKSGLPSDRFSAERTGGSVSTLTIQRTQQEDSAVYLCASSFGPGTDTQYFGPGTRLTVL.

This clone came up a few times. This chain joins TRBV6-1 and TRBJ1-2; 8 bases line up with TRBD1. The CDR3 extends over 15 amino acids. The germline V gene has CDR1 MNHNS and CDR2 SASEGT. V lost 6 bases to trimming and J lost 7 bases; unmatched junction nucleotides: 13. The CDR3 spells CASRPSDREMRGYTF. DNA of the CDR3: TGTGCCAGCAGACCCTCGGACAGGGAAATGCGTGGCTACACCTTC.

This clone was counted a few times. V and J are TRBV5-5 and TRBJ1-1, with D uncertain. V lost 4 bases to trimming and J lost 6 bases, with 16 bases between them. Looked up from germline, CDR1 is SGHKS and CDR2 is YYEKEE (reference sequence). This CDR3 spans 14 amino acids. CDR3 sequence: CASSPYGGSAEAFF. The DNA for the CDR3 is TGTGCCAGCAGCCCCTACGGCGGGAGCGCTGAAGCTTTCTTT.

This clone was observed a handful of times. The genes are TRBV15 and TRBJ1-5, with TRBD1 matching over 9 bases. V shed 2 bases, J shed 6 bases, and the junction held 5 bases outside the gene matches. The CDR3 spans 15 residues. Germline CDR1 LNHNV, CDR2 YYDKDF (reference sequence). The CDR3 DNA reads as TGTGCCACCAGCAGACTAACAGGGGGCGTTCAGCCCCAGCATTTT. Translated: CATSRLTGGVQPQHF.

The sample holds many counts of this clone. The chain employs TRBV2 and TRBJ2-3, with TRBD1 as a possible D gene (5 bases). V lost 8 bases to trimming and J lost 14 bases, with 14 bases between them. The CDR3 is 10 amino acids. Germline CDR1 SNHLY, CDR2 FYNNEI. The CDR3 nucleotides are TGTGCCAGCTGGCAGGGCATAATGTATTTT. This gives the protein CASWQGIMYF.

In regard to this clone: This may come from a read error, since a much larger clone is one base off. The chain couples TRBV11-2 to TRBJ2-5; no reliable D call. Between the trimmed V and J ends, which lost 5 bases and 5 bases, there was a span of 6 bases. This CDR3 contains 11 residues. Germline V gene sequence: CDR1 SGHAT, CDR2 FQNNGV. The CDR3 loop reads CASSPRETQYF. The CDR3 DNA is TGTGCCAGCAGCCCCCGGGAGACCCAGTACTTC.

This clone was detected a few times. This chain uses TRBV5-5 with TRBJ2-3; perhaps TRBD1 as D (7 bases). Trimming took 3 bases from V and 4 from J, leaving 15 bases between them. There are 15 residues in the CDR3. Germline V gene sequence: CDR1 SGHKS, CDR2 YYEKEE (reference sequence). CDR3 loop: CASSSRQGGADTQYF. The CDR3 DNA follows: TGTGCCAGCAGCTCCAGACAGGGAGGCGCAGATACGCAGTATTTT.

This clone was seen more than once but under ten times. The genes are TRBV7-2 and TRBJ2-3; 10 positions agree with TRBD1. Germline V CDR1 and CDR2: SGHTA, FQGNSA. V lost 5 bases to trimming and J lost 7 bases; unmatched junction nucleotides: 9. This CDR3 region has 15 residues. Written as DNA, the CDR3 is TGTGCCAGCAGCCCCGGGACAGGGGAGTTATATACGCAGTATTTT. Encoded protein: CASSPGTGELYTQYF.

The chain uses TRBV6-5 and TRBJ2-3; D may be TRBD1 (5 bases). Germline CDR1 is MNHEY and CDR2 is SVGAGI. CDR3 length: 15 amino acids. Trimming took 7 bases from V and 6 from J, leaving 20 bases between them. CDR3 nucleotide sequence: TGTGCCAGCAAGCGACAGACGAACCCTTTGGATACGCAGTATTTT. It yields the protein CASKRQTNPLDTQYF.

This clone was observed many times. The rearrangement links TRBV29-1 to TRBJ2-1; 7 bases are a match to TRBD2. Germline lookup yields CDR1 SQVTM and CDR2 ANQGSEA. J gave up 6 bases and V 8 bases, and 4 bases lay outside the gene matches. CDR3 length: 11 amino acids. The DNA for the CDR3 is TGCAGCCCTCCGGGGGGCAATGAGCAGTTCTTC. Amino acid sequence: CSPPGGNEQFF.

This clone showed up many times. The V and J genes are TRBV29-1 and TRBJ2-7, with 11 bases lining up with TRBD2. Germline V gives CDR1 SQVTM, CDR2 ANQGSEA. The CDR3 covers 13 residues. Trimming took 6 bases from V and 5 from J; bases not matched to a gene: 6. CDR3 coding DNA: TGCAGCGTCCTTAGCGGGGGGGCCCACGAGCAGTACTTC. Protein: CSVLSGGAHEQYF.